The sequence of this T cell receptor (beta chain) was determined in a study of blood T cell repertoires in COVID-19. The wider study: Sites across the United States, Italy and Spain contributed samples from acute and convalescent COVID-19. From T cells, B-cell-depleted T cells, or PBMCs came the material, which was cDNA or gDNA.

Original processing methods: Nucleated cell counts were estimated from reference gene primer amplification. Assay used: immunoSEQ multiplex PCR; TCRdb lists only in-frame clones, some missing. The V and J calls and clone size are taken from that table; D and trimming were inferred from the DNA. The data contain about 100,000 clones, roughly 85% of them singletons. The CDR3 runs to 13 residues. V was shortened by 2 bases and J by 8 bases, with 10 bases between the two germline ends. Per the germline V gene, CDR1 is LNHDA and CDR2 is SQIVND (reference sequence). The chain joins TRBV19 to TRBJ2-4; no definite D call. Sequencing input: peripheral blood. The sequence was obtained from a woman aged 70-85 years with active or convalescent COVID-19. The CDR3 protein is CASSIPSADIQYF. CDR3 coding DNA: TGTGCCAGTAGTATACCCAGCGCGGACATTCAGTACTTC.